This T cell receptor (beta chain) was identified in a study of vaccination effects on CD4 cells after COVID-19. CDR1 SGHVS and CDR2 FQNEAQ come from the germline V gene. V lost 2 bases and J lost 2, with 19 bases in between. The CDR3 contains 18 residues. As concerns this clone: What it recognizes is unknown.

The table came from immunoSEQ multiplex PCR; TCRdb's copy has only in-frame clones and leaves some out. This sample has 45,000 or so clones, with under 80% found just once. After around ten days in culture, the CD4+ T cells were isolated. Each participant was given two doses of one vaccine (BNT162b2 or mRNA-1273). The sample was CD4+ T cells from PBMCs cultured without peptide, taken after COVID-19 vaccination. V is TRBV7-8 and J is TRBJ1-5; maybe TRBD1 (5 bases). The origin of this receptor is a human donor who received a COVID-19 vaccine. The CDR3 loop is CASSLRARVLSGNQPQHF. CDR3 sequence (DNA): TGTGCCAGCAGCTTAAGGGCCAGGGTCCTCTCGGGCAATCAGCCCCAGCATTTT.